This T cell receptor (beta chain) is from a study of blood T cells in healthy people across ages. The authors ran a second PCR of 7 to 11 cycles using a sample-barcoded 5' primer and a J-beta primer mix. The yield of each sample was at least 2.5 million CDR3-containing paired-end reads. One entry per CDR3 protein results from TCRdb running MiXCR on the 5' RACE reads. The repertoire consists of hundreds of thousands of distinct CDR3 sequences, with 45% to 60% occurring once and the leading ten covering about 13%. Per germline, CDR1 ENHRY and CDR2 SYGVKD. Germline trimming cut 4 bases from V and 4 bases from J; bases unmatched to any gene: 1. The CDR3 is made up of 14 amino acids. General study findings and limits: Long-lived donors exceeded aged donors in naive CD4+ cells and diversity.

This clonotype was seen repeatedly, ten times or more. Antigen specificity is unknown. This clonotype was obtained from a woman aged 80 or over in good health. The sequencing input was blood. This chain uses TRBV10-3 with TRBJ2-5; TRBD2 matches at 12 bases. The CDR3 protein is CAISASGRGETQYF. CDR3 nucleotides: TGTGCCATCAGTGCTAGCGGGAGGGGAGAGACCCAGTACTTC.